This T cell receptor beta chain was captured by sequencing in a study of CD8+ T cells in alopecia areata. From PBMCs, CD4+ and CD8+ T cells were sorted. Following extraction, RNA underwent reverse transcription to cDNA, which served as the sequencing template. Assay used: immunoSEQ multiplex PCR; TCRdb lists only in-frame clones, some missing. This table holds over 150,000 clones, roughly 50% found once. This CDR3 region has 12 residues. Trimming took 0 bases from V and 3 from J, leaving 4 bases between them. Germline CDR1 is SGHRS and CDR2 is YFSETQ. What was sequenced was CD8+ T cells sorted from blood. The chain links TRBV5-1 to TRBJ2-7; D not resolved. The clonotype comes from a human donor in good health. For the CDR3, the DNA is TGCGCCAGCAGCTTGGTAAGCTACGAGCAGTACTTC. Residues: CASSLVSYEQYF.